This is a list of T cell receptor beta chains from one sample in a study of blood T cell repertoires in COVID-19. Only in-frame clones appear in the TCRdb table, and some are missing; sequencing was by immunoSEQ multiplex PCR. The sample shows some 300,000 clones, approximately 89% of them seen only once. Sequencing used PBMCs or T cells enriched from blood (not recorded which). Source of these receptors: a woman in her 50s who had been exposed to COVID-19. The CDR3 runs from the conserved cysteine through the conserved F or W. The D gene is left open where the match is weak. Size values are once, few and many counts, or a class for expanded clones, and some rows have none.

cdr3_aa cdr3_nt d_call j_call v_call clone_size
CASSLGSGQGFQPQHF TGTGCCAGCAGCTTAGGGTCGGGACAGGGTTTCCAGCCCCAGCATTTT TRBD1 TRBJ1-5 TRBV7-8 .
CASSPRQGAGETQYF TGTGCCAGCAGCCCCAGACAGGGGGCGGGGGAGACCCAGTACTTC TRBD1 TRBJ2-5 TRBV3-1/TRBV3-2 .
CASSLERGNYGYTF TGTGCCAGCAGCTTGGAGCGGGGGAACTATGGCTACACCTTC . TRBJ1-2 TRBV5-5 .
CASSLGPSGSNEQFF TGTGCCAGCAGCTTAGGCCCTAGCGGTTCGAATGAGCAGTTCTTC TRBD2 TRBJ2-1 TRBV11-2 .
CASSTQRSSYEQYF TGTGCCAGTAGTACTCAGCGGAGCTCCTACGAGCAGTACTTC . TRBJ2-7 TRBV19 .
CASSDRAVAKNIQYF TGTGCCAGCAGCGACAGAGCCGTAGCCAAAAACATTCAGTACTTC . TRBJ2-4 TRBV7-8 .
CASSVGLRNTEAFF TGTGCCAGCAGCGTCGGGTTGCGGAACACTGAAGCTTTCTTT . TRBJ1-1 TRBV9 .
CASRPGGASTDTQYF TGTGCCAGTAGGCCGGGGGGAGCTAGCACAGATACGCAGTATTTT TRBD2 TRBJ2-3 TRBV19 .
CASTPIFGVNEKLFF TGTGCCAGTACCCCAATCTTCGGGGTTAATGAAAAACTGTTTTTT . TRBJ1-4 TRBV19 .
CASSHRLVGKPQHF TGTGCCAGCAGCCACAGGTTGGTTGGGAAACCCCAGCATTTT . TRBJ1-5 TRBV28 once
CASNRDSTYEQYF TGTGCCAGCAATCGGGACAGTACCTACGAGCAGTACTTC TRBD1 TRBJ2-7 TRBV28 .
CAWGLQGHNQPQHF TGTGCCTGGGGGTTACAGGGGCACAATCAGCCCCAGCATTTT TRBD1 TRBJ1-5 TRBV30 .
CASSLTGDYNEQFF TGCGCCAGCAGCTTGACAGGGGACTACAATGAGCAGTTCTTC TRBD1 TRBJ2-1 TRBV5-1 once
CASSEGLLAGGLTDTQYF TGTGCCAGCAGTGAAGGACTACTAGCGGGGGGCCTCACAGATACGCAGTATTTT TRBD2 TRBJ2-3 TRBV6-1 .
CASKPGQVYGYTF TGTGCCAGTAAACCGGGACAGGTTTATGGCTACACCTTC TRBD1 TRBJ1-2 TRBV19 .
CASSTKTGGWTDTQYF TGTGCCAGCTCAACTAAGACAGGGGGCTGGACAGATACGCAGTATTTT TRBD1 TRBJ2-3 TRBV18 .
CASSSRAEGVGGTEAFF TGTGCCAGCAGCTCGAGAGCCGAGGGAGTGGGTGGCACTGAAGCTTTCTTT . TRBJ1-1 TRBV5-5 .
CASSPGTLETQYF TGTGCCAGCAGTCCCGGGACTCTGGAGACCCAGTACTTC . TRBJ2-5 TRBV27 .
CASSVPFSSGRPNHCPQHF TGTGCCAGCAGCGTACCGTTTTCGTCAGGCAGGCCTAATCATTGCCCCCAGCATTTT . TRBJ1-5 TRBV9 .
CASSISRYREPQHF TGTGCCAGCAGTATCTCTAGATATCGTGAGCCCCAGCATTTT . TRBJ1-5 TRBV6-5 few
CASSFGGGDGYTF TGTGCCAGCAGCTTTGGGGGCGGTGATGGCTACACCTTC . TRBJ1-2 TRBV11-2 .
CASSVEDRGRFGGYTF TGCGCCAGCAGCGTAGAAGACAGGGGGCGTTTTGGTGGCTACACCTTC TRBD1 TRBJ1-2 TRBV5-1 once